This TCR beta chain was identified in a study of cytomegalovirus exposure and HLA in healthy donors. In the study overall: A previous analysis identified around 120 million unique TCR beta sequences derived from some 170 million T cells.

As regards this clone: Its antigen is still unknown.

Study conclusions and caveats: Later analysis demonstrated an association between a missense DCLRE1C variant and TCR beta V- and J-gene trimming. Clonal expansion, a later analysis showed, was greater in HLA-associated TCR beta chains than in equally common others. The availability of immune exposure information extended only to CMV serostatus.

This PCR relied on a set of 60 Vbeta primers and 13 Jbeta primers. Here immunoSEQ multiplex PCR was the method, and the copy in TCRdb shows in-frame clones only, minus some. The repertoire has 100,000 to 150,000 clones, approximately 80% of them found once; the top ten carry about 0.74%. This CDR3 has 11 residues. V lost 8 bases, J lost 7 bases, and 11 bases lay in between. From germline, CDR1 is MNHNS and CDR2 SASEGT. Sequencing was performed on PBMCs. The chain has TRBV6-1 and TRBJ1-1, with D hard to call. This clonotype was sampled from a man younger than 35 in good health and CMV-seronegative. CDR3 nucleotides: TGTGCCAGCCTCCTGAGACTTGAAGCTTTCTTT. As protein: CASLLRLEAFF.